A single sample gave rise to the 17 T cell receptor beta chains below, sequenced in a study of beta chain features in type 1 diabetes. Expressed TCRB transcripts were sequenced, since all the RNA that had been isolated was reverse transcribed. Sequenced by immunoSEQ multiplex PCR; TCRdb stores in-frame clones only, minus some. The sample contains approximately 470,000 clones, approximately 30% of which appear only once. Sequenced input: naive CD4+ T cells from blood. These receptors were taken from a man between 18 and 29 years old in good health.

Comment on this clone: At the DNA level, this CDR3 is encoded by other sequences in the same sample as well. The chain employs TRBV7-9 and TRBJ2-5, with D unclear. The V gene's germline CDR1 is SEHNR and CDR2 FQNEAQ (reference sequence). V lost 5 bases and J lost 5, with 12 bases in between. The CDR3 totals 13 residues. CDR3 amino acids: CASSPRTGETQYF. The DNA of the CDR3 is TGTGCCAGCAGCCCCCGGACGGGCGAGACCCAGTACTTC.

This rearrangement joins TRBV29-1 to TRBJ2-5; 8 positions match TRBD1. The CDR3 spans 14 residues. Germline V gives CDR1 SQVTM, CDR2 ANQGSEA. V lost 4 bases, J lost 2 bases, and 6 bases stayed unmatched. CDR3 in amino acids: CSVVRWDRQETQYF. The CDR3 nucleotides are TGCAGCGTTGTTCGTTGGGACAGGCAAGAGACCCAGTACTTC.

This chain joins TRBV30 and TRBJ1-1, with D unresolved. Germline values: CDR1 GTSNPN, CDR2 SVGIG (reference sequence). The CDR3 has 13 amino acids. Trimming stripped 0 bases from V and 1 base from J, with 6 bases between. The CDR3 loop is CAWSVFQNTEAFF. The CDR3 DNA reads TGTGCCTGGAGTGTATTTCAGAACACTGAAGCTTTCTTT.

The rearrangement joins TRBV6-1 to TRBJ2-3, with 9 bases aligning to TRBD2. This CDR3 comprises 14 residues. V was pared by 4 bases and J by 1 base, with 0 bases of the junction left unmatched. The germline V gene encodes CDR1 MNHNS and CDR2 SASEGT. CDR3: CASSGTSGTDTQYF. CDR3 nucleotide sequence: TGTGCCAGCAGTGGGACTAGCGGCACAGATACGCAGTATTTT.

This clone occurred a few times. The CDR3 here is CASSGGLAGVSYNEQFF. The CDR3 coding sequence is TGTGCCAGCAGCGGGGGACTAGCGGGAGTTTCCTACAATGAGCAGTTCTTC. The chain links TRBV5-4 to TRBJ2-1; 14 nucleotides line up with TRBD2. Germline assignment: CDR1 SGHNT and CDR2 YYREEE (reference sequence). With V trimmed by 4 bases and J by 1 base, 4 bases remained unmatched. The CDR3 is made up of 17 amino acids.

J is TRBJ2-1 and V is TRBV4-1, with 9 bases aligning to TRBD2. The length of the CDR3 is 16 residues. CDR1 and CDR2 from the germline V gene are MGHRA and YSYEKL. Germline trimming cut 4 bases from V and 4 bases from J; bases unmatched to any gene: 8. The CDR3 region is CASSRYSGGEYNEQFF. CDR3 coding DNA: TGCGCCAGCAGCCGGTATAGCGGGGGAGAATACAATGAGCAGTTCTTC.

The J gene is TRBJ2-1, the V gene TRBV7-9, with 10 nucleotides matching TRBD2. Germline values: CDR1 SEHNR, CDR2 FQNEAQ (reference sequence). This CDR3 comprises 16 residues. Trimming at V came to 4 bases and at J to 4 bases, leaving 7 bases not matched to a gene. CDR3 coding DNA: TGTGCCAGCAGCTATACTAGCGGGATAGCTTACAATGAGCAGTTCTTC. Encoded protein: CASSYTSGIAYNEQFF.

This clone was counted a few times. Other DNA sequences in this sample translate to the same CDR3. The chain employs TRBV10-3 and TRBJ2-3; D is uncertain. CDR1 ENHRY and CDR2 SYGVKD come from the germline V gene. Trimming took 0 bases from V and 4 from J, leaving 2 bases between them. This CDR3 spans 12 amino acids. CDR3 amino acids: CAISESADTQYF. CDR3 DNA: TGTGCCATCAGTGAGTCGGCAGATACGCAGTATTTT.

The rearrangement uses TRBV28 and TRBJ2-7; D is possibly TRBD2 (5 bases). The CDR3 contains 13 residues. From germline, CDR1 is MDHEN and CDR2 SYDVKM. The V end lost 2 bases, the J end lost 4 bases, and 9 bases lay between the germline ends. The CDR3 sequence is CASSLREIYEQYF. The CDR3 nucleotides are TGTGCCAGCAGTTTACGGGAAATTTACGAGCAGTACTTC.

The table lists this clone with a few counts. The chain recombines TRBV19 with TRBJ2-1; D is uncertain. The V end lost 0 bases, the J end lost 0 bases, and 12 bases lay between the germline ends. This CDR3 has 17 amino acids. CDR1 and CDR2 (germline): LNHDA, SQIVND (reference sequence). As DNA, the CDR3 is TGTGCCAGTAGTATAGACCCAGGTTGGGCCTCCTACAATGAGCAGTTCTTC. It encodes CASSIDPGWASYNEQFF.

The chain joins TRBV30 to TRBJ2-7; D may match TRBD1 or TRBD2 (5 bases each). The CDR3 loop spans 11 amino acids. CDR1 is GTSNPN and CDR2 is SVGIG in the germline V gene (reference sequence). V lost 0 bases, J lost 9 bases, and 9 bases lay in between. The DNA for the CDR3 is TGTGCCTGGAGTGTCGGGACGGGGCAGTACTTC. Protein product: CAWSVGTGQYF. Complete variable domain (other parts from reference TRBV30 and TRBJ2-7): SQTIHQWPATLVQPVGSPLSLECTVEGTSNPNLYWYRQAAGRGLQLLFYSVGIGQISSEVPQNLSASRPQDRQFILSSKKLLLSDSGFYLCAWSVGTGQYFGPGTRLTVT.

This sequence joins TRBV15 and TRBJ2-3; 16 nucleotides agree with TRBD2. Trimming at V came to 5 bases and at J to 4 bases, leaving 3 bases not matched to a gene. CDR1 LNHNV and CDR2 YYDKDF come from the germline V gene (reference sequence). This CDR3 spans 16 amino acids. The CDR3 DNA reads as TGTGCCACCAGCGGGGGACTAGCGGGAGGGGCAGATACGCAGTATTTT. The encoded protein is CATSGGLAGGADTQYF. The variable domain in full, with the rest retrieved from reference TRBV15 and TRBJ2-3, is DAMVIQNPRYQVTQFGKPVTLSCSQTLNHNVMYWYQQKSSQAPKLLFHYYDKDFNNEADTPDNFQSRRPNTSFCFLDIRSPGLGDTAMYLCATSGGLAGGADTQYFGPGTRLTVL.

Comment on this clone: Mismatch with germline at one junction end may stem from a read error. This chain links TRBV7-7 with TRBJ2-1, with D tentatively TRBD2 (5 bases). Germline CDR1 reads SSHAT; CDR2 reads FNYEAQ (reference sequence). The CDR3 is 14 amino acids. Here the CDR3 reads CASSLGTRFGEQFF. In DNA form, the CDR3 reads TGTGCTAGCAGCTTGGGAACTAGATTCGGTGAGCAGTTCTTC.

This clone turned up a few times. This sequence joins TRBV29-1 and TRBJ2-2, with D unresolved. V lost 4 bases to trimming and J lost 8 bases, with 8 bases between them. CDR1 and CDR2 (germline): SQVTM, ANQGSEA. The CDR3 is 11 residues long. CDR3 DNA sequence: TGCAGCGTTGGGCGGTCGGGGGAGCTGTTTTTT. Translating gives CSVGRSGELFF.

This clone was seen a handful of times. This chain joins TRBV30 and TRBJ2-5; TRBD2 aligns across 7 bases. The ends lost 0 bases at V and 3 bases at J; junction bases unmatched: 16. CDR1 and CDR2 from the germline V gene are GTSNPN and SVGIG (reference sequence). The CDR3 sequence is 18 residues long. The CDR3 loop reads CAWSVRLGRGAGEETQYF. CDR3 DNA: TGTGCCTGGAGTGTAAGATTGGGAAGAGGCGCGGGAGAAGAGACCCAGTACTTC.

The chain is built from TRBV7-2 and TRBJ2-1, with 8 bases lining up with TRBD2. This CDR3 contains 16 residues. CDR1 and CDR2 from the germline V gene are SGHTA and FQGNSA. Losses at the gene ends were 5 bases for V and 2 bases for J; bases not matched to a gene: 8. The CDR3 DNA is TGTGCCAGCAGCCTCCGGACTAGCCGAACCTACAATGAGCAGTTCTTC. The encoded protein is CASSLRTSRTYNEQFF. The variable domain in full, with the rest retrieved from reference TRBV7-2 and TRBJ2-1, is GAGVSQSPSNKVTEKGKDVELRCDPISGHTALYWYRQSLGQGLEFLIYFQGNSAPDKSGLPSDRFSAERTGGSVSTLTIQRTQQEDSAVYLCASSLRTSRTYNEQFFGPGTRLTVL.

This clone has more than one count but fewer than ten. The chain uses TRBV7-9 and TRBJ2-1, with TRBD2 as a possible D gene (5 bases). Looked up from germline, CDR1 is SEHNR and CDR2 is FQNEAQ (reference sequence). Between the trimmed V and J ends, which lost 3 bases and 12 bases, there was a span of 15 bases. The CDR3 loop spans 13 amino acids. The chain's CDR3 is CASSFMSGGGQFF. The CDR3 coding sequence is TGTGCCAGCAGCTTTATGAGCGGAGGTGGGCAGTTCTTC.